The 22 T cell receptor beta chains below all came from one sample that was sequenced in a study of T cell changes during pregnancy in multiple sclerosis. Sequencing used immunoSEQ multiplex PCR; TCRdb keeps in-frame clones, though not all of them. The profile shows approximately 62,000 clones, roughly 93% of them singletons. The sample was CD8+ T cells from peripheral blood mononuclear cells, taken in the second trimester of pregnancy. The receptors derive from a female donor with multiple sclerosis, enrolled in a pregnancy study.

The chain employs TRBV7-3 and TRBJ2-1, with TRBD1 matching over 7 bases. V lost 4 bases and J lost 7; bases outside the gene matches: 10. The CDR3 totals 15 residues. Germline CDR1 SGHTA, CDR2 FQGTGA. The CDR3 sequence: CASSWSGTVGNEQFF. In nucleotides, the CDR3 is TGTGCCAGCAGCTGGTCGGGGACAGTGGGTAATGAGCAGTTCTTC.

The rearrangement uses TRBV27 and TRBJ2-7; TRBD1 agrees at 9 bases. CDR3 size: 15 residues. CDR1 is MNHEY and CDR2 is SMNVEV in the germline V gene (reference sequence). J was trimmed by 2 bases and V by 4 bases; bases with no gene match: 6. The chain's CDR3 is CASSWGTGFPYEQYF. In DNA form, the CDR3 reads TGTGCCAGCAGTTGGGGGACAGGGTTCCCCTACGAGCAGTACTTC.

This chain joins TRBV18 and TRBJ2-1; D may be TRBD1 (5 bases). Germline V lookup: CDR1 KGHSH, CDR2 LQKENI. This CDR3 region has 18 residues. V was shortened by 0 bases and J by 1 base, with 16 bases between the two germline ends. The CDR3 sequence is CASSPPPPGLLSYNEQFF. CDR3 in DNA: TGTGCCAGCTCACCACCCCCCCCAGGGTTATTGTCCTACAATGAGCAGTTCTTC.

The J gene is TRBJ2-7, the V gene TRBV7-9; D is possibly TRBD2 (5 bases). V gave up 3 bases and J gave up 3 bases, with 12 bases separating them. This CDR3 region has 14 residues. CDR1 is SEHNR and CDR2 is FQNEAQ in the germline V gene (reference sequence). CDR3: CASSFHSDYYEQYF. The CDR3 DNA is TGTGCCAGCAGCTTCCACAGCGACTACTACGAGCAGTACTTC. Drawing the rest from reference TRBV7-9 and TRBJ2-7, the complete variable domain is DTGVSQNPRHKITKRGQNVTFRCDPISEHNRLYWYRQTLGQGPEFLTYFQNEAQLEKSRLLSDRFSAERPKGSFSTLEIQRTEQGDSAMYLCASSFHSDYYEQYFGPGTRLTVT.

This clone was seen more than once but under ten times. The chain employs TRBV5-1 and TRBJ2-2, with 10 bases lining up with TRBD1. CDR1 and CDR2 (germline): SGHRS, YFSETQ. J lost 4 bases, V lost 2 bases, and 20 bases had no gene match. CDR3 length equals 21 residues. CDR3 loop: CASSLTPYPGQGLAITGELFF. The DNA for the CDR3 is TGCGCCAGCAGCTTAACCCCATATCCGGGACAGGGGCTAGCGATCACCGGGGAGCTGTTTTTT. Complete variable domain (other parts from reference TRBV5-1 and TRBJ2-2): KAGVTQTPRYLIKTRGQQVTLSCSPISGHRSVSWYQQTPGQGLQFLFEYFSETQRNKGNFPGRFSGRQFSNSRSEMNVSTLELGDSALYLCASSLTPYPGQGLAITGELFFGEGSRLTVL.

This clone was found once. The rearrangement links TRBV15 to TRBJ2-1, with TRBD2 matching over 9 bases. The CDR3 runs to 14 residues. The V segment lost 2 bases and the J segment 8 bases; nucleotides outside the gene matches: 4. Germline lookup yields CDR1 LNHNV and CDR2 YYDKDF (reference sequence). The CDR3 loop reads CATSRMRLADEQFF. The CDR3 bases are TGTGCCACCAGCAGAATGAGACTAGCGGATGAGCAGTTCTTC.

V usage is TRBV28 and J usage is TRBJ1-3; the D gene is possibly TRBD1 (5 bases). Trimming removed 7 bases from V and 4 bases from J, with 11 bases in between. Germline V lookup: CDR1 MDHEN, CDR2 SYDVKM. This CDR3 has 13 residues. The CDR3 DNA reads TGTGCCAGCACCGAGGGGAGGGGAAACACCATATATTTT. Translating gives CASTEGRGNTIYF.

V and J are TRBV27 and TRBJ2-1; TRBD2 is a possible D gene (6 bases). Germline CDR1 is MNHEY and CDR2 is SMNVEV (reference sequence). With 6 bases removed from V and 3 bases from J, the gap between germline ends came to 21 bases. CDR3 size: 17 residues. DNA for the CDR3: TGTGCCAGCAGCCCCTCTAGTTGGGCGGGACTCTACAATGAGCAGTTCTTC. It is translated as CASSPSSWAGLYNEQFF.

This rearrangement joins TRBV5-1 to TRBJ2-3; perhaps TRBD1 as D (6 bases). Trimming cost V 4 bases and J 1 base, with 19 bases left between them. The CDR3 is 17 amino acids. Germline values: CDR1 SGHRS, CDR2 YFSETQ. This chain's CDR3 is CASSIYGWTERTDTQYF. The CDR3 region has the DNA TGCGCCAGCAGCATATATGGCTGGACAGAGCGCACAGATACGCAGTATTTT.

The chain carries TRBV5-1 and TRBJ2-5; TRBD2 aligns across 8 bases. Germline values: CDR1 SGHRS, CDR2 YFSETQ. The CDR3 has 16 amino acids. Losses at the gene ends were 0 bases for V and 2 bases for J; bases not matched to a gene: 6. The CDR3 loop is CASSLEPAGVQETQYF. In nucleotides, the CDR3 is TGCGCCAGCAGCTTGGAGCCAGCGGGGGTGCAAGAGACCCAGTACTTC.

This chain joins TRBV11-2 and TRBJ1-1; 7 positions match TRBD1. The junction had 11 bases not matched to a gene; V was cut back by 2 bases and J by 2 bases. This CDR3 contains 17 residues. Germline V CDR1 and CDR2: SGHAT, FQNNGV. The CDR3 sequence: CASSLIRTGDFNTEAFF. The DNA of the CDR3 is TGTGCCAGCAGCTTAATCCGGACAGGCGACTTTAACACTGAAGCTTTCTTT.

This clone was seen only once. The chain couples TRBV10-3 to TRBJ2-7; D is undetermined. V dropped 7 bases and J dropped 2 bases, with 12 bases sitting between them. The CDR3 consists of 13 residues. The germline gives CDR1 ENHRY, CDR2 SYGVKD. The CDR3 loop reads CAIKGDPTYEQYF. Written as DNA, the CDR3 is TGTGCCATCAAAGGAGACCCTACCTACGAGCAGTACTTC.

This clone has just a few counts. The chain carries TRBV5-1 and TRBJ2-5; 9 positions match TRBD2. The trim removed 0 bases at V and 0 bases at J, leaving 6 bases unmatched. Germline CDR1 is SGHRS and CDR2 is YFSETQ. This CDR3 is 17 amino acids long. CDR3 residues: CASSLGLAVGYQETQYF. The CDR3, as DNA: TGCGCCAGCAGCTTGGGACTAGCGGTGGGGTACCAAGAGACCCAGTACTTC.

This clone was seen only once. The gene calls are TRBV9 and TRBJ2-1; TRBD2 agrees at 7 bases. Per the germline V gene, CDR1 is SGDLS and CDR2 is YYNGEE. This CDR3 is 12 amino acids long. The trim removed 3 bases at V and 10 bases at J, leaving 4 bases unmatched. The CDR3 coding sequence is TGTGCCAGCAGCGGAACGCGGGGGGAGCAGTTCTTC. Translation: CASSGTRGEQFF.

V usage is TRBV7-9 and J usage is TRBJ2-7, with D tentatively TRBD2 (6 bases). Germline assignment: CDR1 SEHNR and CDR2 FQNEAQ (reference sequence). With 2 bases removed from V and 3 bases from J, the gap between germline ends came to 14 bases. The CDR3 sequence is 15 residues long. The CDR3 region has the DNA TGTGCCAGCAGCTTAATTGTGGGGGAGGACTACGAGCAGTACTTC. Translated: CASSLIVGEDYEQYF.

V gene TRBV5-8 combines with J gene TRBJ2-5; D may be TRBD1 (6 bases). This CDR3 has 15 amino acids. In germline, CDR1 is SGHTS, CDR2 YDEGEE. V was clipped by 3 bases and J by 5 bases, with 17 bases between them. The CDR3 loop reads CASSSRTEVRETQYF. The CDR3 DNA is TGTGCCAGCAGCTCTCGGACAGAAGTGAGGGAGACCCAGTACTTC. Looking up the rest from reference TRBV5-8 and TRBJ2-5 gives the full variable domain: EAGVTQSPTHLIKTRGQQATLRCSPISGHTSVYWYQQALGLGLQFLLWYDEGEERNRGNFPPRFSGRQFPNYSSELNVNALELEDSALYLCASSSRTEVRETQYFGPGTRLLVL.

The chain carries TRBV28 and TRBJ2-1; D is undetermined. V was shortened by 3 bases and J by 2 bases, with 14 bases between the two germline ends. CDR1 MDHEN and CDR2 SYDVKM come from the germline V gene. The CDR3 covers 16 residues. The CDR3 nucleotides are TGTGCCAGCAGTTTTCCGAACGTAGCACCCTACAATGAGCAGTTCTTC. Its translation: CASSFPNVAPYNEQFF.

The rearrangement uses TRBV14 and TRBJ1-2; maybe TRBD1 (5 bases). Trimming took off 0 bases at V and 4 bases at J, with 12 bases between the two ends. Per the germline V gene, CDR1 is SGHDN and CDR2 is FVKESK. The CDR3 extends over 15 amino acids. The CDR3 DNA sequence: TGTGCCAGCAGCCAAGATAGAAGGGGAACCTATGGCTACACCTTC. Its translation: CASSQDRRGTYGYTF.

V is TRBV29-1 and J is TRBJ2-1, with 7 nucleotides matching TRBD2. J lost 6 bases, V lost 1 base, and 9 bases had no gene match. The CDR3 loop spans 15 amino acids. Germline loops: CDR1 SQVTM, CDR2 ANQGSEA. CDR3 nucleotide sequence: TGCAGCGTTGAAGGGCCAGCGGGGAGATTCAATGAGCAGTTCTTC. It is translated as CSVEGPAGRFNEQFF.

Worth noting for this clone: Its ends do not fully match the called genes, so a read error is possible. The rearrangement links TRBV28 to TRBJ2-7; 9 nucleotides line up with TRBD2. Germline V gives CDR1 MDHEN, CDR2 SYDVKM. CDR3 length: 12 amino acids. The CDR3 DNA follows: TGTGCCAGCAAACCCCCGACTAGCGGTACTAACTTC. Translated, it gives CASKPPTSGTNF.

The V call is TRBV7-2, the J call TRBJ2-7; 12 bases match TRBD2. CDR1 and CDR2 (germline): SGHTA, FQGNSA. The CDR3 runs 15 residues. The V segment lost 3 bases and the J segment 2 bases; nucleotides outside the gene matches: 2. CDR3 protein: CASSFSSGGAYEQYF. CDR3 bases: TGTGCCAGCAGCTTTTCTAGCGGGGGGGCCTACGAGCAGTACTTC.

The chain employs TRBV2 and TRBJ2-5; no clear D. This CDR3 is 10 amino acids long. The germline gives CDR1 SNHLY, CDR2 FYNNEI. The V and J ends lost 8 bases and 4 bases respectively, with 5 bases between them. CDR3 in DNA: TGTGCCAGCCGCGGAGAGACCCAGTACTTC. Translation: CASRGETQYF.